A single sample is the source of the 20 T cell receptor beta chains below, sequenced in a study of T cell responses to AZD1222 COVID-19 vaccine. Only in-frame clones appear in the TCRdb table, and some are missing; sequencing was by immunoSEQ multiplex PCR. The sample yields more than 120,000 clones, around 90% seen once. Sequences were derived from peripheral blood, sampled 28 days after the second AZD1222 dose. These receptors were collected from an adult who received the AZD1222 COVID-19 vaccine.

The V and J genes are TRBV28 and TRBJ1-1; tentatively, D is TRBD1 (5 bases). Trimming removed 7 bases at V and 5 bases at J, with 14 bases between. Germline V gene lookup returns CDR1 MDHEN and CDR2 SYDVKM. The CDR3 extends over 13 amino acids. In DNA, the CDR3 is TGTGCCAGCAAGGGGACCCTAAGAACTGAAGCTTTCTTT. Amino acids: CASKGTLRTEAFF.

The gene calls are TRBV6-5 and TRBJ1-4; 8 nucleotides agree with TRBD1. V dropped 4 bases and J dropped 7; count of bases not matched to a gene: 8. From germline, CDR1 is MNHEY and CDR2 SVGAGI. The length of the CDR3 is 15 residues. The CDR3 coding sequence is TGTGCCAGCAGTTCGATACAGGGGGTTGGTGAAAAACTGTTTTTT. Protein: CASSSIQGVGEKLFF.

The chain employs TRBV2 and TRBJ1-1, with D possibly being TRBD1 (6 bases). Germline V lookup: CDR1 SNHLY, CDR2 FYNNEI. V dropped 7 bases and J dropped 4 bases, with 16 bases sitting between them. The CDR3 runs to 14 residues. The CDR3 DNA follows: TGTGCCAGCATCTTAGGCGGGGGCTCCACTGAAGCTTTCTTT. Its protein is CASILGGGSTEAFF. Full variable domain (missing parts from reference TRBV2 and TRBJ1-1): EPEVTQTPSHQVTQMGQEVILRCVPISNHLYFYWYRQILGQKVEFLVSFYNNEISEKSEIFDDQFSVERPDGSNFTLKIRSTKLEDSAMYFCASILGGGSTEAFFGQGTRLTVV.

This chain uses TRBV28 with TRBJ2-5; maybe TRBD2 (6 bases). The CDR3 is 15 amino acids. The V end lost 2 bases, the J end lost 4 bases, and 14 bases lay between the germline ends. In germline, CDR1 is MDHEN, CDR2 SYDVKM. The CDR3 protein is CASSLRVMGGETQYF. CDR3 bases: TGTGCCAGCAGTTTAAGAGTGATGGGGGGAGAGACCCAGTACTTC.

DNA of the CDR3: TGTGCCACCTTCGAAGGGACCGAGAAAAACAATCAGCCCCAGCATTTT. It translates to CATFEGTEKNNQPQHF. This sequence joins TRBV24-1 and TRBJ1-5; D might be TRBD1 (5 bases). V was cut by 9 bases and J by 3 bases, with 20 bases left in between. This CDR3 contains 16 residues. Germline V gives CDR1 KGHDR, CDR2 SFDVKD.

This chain joins TRBV19 and TRBJ1-5, with D perhaps matching TRBD1 (5 bases). Germline-derived CDR1 and CDR2 are LNHDA and SQIVND (reference sequence). V lost 3 bases and J lost 6, with 15 bases in between. This CDR3 comprises 15 residues. Written as DNA, the CDR3 is TGTGCCAGTAGTATGAGTTTAGGGACGGTTCAGCCCCAGCATTTT. Amino acid sequence: CASSMSLGTVQPQHF. Complete variable domain (other parts from reference TRBV19 and TRBJ1-5): DGGITQSPKYLFRKEGQNVTLSCEQNLNHDAMYWYRQDPGQGLRLIYYSQIVNDFQKGDIAEGYSVSREKKESFPLTVTSAQKNPTAFYLCASSMSLGTVQPQHFGDGTRLSIL.

This chain uses TRBV27 with TRBJ1-6, with 7 bases fitting TRBD1. V dropped 4 bases and J dropped 9; count of bases not matched to a gene: 12. CDR3 length equals 16 residues. Per germline, CDR1 MNHEY and CDR2 SMNVEV (reference sequence). The CDR3 DNA follows: TGTGCCAGCAGTTCCACAGGGGCCCCGGATCGTTCACCCCTCCACTTT. As protein: CASSSTGAPDRSPLHF.

This clone was seen only once. The gene calls are TRBV5-4 and TRBJ2-3; no reliable D call. CDR3 size: 14 residues. V lost 1 base and J 2 bases, leaving 8 bases between the germline ends. Germline loops: CDR1 SGHNT, CDR2 YYREEE (reference sequence). CDR3 nucleotide sequence: TGTGCCAGCAGCTTGTTGACAAACACAGATACGCAGTATTTT. This gives the protein CASSLLTNTDTQYF.

The chain employs TRBV19 and TRBJ2-1, with D perhaps TRBD1 or TRBD2 (6 bases each). Deletions cut 0 bases from V and 4 bases from J, with 13 bases between. Germline CDR1 and CDR2: LNHDA and SQIVND (reference sequence). CDR3 size: 16 residues. CDR3 nucleotides: TGTGCCAGTAGTATAGATCTCGGGGGACAATACAATGAGCAGTTCTTC. Translating gives CASSIDLGGQYNEQFF.

This chain uses TRBV19 with TRBJ1-1; D is possibly TRBD1 (5 bases). The CDR3 is 15 residues long. V lost 7 bases and J 0 bases, leaving 15 bases between the germline ends. The germline V gene has CDR1 LNHDA and CDR2 SQIVND (reference sequence). The CDR3 DNA reads TGTGCCAGTACCCCACGGGGCGATATGAACACTGAAGCTTTCTTT. Its protein product is CASTPRGDMNTEAFF.

The gene calls are TRBV5-6 and TRBJ1-2, with a tentative D call TRBD1 (5 bases). The V gene's germline CDR1 is SGHDT and CDR2 YYEEEE. This CDR3 region has 13 residues. Trimming removed 4 bases from V and 8 bases from J, with 15 bases in between. CDR3 region: CASSGRGREGYTF. Here the CDR3 DNA reads TGTGCCAGCAGCGGCCGGGGGAGGGAAGGCTACACCTTC.

This chain uses TRBV6-5 with TRBJ2-3, with 7 bases aligning to TRBD2. After removal of 7 bases from V and 4 bases from J, the junction contained 11 bases not matched to a gene. CDR3 length equals 15 residues. The V gene's germline CDR1 is MNHEY and CDR2 SVGAGI. CDR3 amino acids: CASTLGGSGADTQYF. CDR3 DNA: TGTGCCAGCACCTTGGGGGGGAGTGGTGCAGATACGCAGTATTTT.

The chain employs TRBV28 and TRBJ2-1; D possibly uses TRBD1 or TRBD2 (5 bases each). Between the trimmed V and J ends, which lost 6 bases and 1 base, there was a span of 16 bases. The germline V gene has CDR1 MDHEN and CDR2 SYDVKM. This CDR3 is built from 16 residues. The CDR3 region is CASSPTWGRSYNEQFF. The CDR3, as DNA: TGTGCCAGCAGCCCTACCTGGGGGAGATCCTACAATGAGCAGTTCTTC.

The genes are TRBV6-5 and TRBJ1-3; TRBD1 matches at 7 bases. After removal of 5 bases from V and 4 bases from J, the junction contained 5 bases not matched to a gene. Germline CDR1 MNHEY, CDR2 SVGAGI. This CDR3 has 14 amino acids. This chain's CDR3 is CASSQGTVGNTIYF. The CDR3 region has the DNA TGTGCCAGCAGTCAGGGGACAGTCGGAAACACCATATATTTT.

The J gene is TRBJ1-2, the V gene TRBV28, with D perhaps matching TRBD1 (5 bases). The CDR3 is 14 amino acids. The germline V gene encodes CDR1 MDHEN and CDR2 SYDVKM. V lost 2 bases and J 3 bases, leaving 10 bases between the germline ends. The CDR3 sequence: CASSLDGAYYGYTF. The CDR3 DNA is TGTGCCAGCAGTTTAGATGGGGCCTACTATGGCTACACCTTC.

The chain carries TRBV7-3 and TRBJ1-1; a weak D match, TRBD1 (6 bases). Trimming pared 2 bases from V and 7 bases from J, leaving 8 bases between. CDR3 length: 12 residues. Germline lookup yields CDR1 SGHTA and CDR2 FQGTGA. The CDR3 reads CASSLGGGEAFF. The DNA for the CDR3 is TGTGCCAGCAGCTTAGGGGGCGGTGAAGCTTTCTTT.

The J gene is TRBJ2-5, the V gene TRBV6-4; TRBD2 matches at 8 bases. Trimming cost V 5 bases and J 3 bases; bases outside gene matches: 8. The CDR3 has 15 amino acids. Germline V gives CDR1 MRHNA, CDR2 SNTAGT. CDR3 residues: CASSIRAGAKETQYF. In nucleotides, the CDR3 is TGTGCCAGCAGTATAAGAGCGGGGGCAAAAGAGACCCAGTACTTC.

This chain connects TRBV6-5 to TRBJ1-6; tentative D call: TRBD1 (6 bases). Trimming took off 6 bases at V and 7 bases at J, with 16 bases between the two ends. The germline V gene encodes CDR1 MNHEY and CDR2 SVGAGI. This CDR3 region has 15 residues. This CDR3 reads CASSLGGSYNSPLHF. The DNA for the CDR3 is TGTGCCAGCAGCCTAGGGGGTAGTTACAATTCACCCCTCCACTTT.

The chain couples TRBV7-2 to TRBJ2-1; 13 nucleotides agree with TRBD2. After removal of 5 bases from V and 15 bases from J, the junction contained 10 bases not matched to a gene. The CDR3 extends over 14 amino acids. Germline V CDR1 and CDR2: SGHTA, FQGNSA. The CDR3 bases are TGTGCCAGCAGCCTTTCCGGGACTAGCGGGATCTTGTTCTTC. Translated: CASSLSGTSGILFF.

The chain couples TRBV7-2 to TRBJ1-5, with TRBD1 matching over 7 bases. Germline V lookup: CDR1 SGHTA, CDR2 FQGNSA. This CDR3 has 15 residues. V was pared by 5 bases and J by 3 bases, with 7 bases of the junction left unmatched. The CDR3 region is CASSREGQNNQPQHF. The CDR3 DNA reads TGTGCCAGCAGCAGGGAGGGACAGAACAATCAGCCCCAGCATTTT.